The rows below give T cell receptor beta chains drawn from one sample of a study of spatial heterogeneity in lung cancer. Using its own MiXCR run on the 5' RACE reads, TCRdb lists one record per CDR3 protein. In the table there are tens of thousands of distinct CDR3 sequences, about 7% of which are singletons. The material was PBMCs, obtained at surgery. The receptors come from a female donor with early-stage non-small cell lung cancer. The CDR3 runs from the conserved cysteine through the conserved F or W. D genes are given only for firm matches. Size tells how often a clone was seen (once, few, many) or the class of an expanded clone, and some rows leave it out.

cdr3_length	v_call	d_call	clone_size	j_call	cdr3_aa	cdr3_nt
13	TRBV6-2/TRBV6-3	NA	many	TRBJ2-1	CASSEGWYNEQFF	TGTGCCAGCAGTGAAGGTTGGTACAATGAGCAGTTCTTC
13	TRBV2	NA	NA	TRBJ1-5	CASGGLFDQPQHF	TGTGCCAGCGGGGGTCTGTTCGATCAGCCCCAGCATTTT
12	TRBV7-6	NA	few	TRBJ2-2	CASKNPGRELFF	TGTGCCAGCAAAAATCCTGGCCGGGAGCTGTTTTTT
15	TRBV9	TRBD1	NA	TRBJ1-2	CASSPSGQGDYGYTF	TGTGCCAGCAGCCCCTCGGGGCAGGGGGACTATGGCTACACCTTC
11	TRBV6-6	NA	many	TRBJ2-1	CASSLINEQFF	TGTGCCAGCAGTTTGATTAATGAGCAGTTCTTC
12	TRBV4-2	NA	many	TRBJ2-1	CASSHERNEQFF	TGTGCCAGCAGCCACGAGCGGAATGAGCAGTTCTTC
14	TRBV19	NA	many	TRBJ2-7	CASSILGQRHEQYF	TGTGCCAGTAGTATTTTGGGTCAACGCCACGAGCAGTACTTC
13	TRBV28	NA	many	TRBJ1-2	CASSRRGSHGYTF	TGTGCCAGCAGTCGAAGGGGATCCCATGGCTACACCTTC
10	TRBV29-1	NA	many	TRBJ2-5	CSVAQETQYF	TGCAGCGTTGCCCAAGAGACCCAGTACTTC
14	TRBV23-1	NA	many	TRBJ2-6	CASIVGAGANVLTF	TGCGCCAGCATTGTAGGGGCTGGGGCCAACGTCCTGACTTTC
14	TRBV12-3/TRBV12-4	NA	few	TRBJ1-6	CASGPGTPNSPLHF	TGTGCCAGCGGCCCCGGGACCCCAAATTCACCCCTCCACTTT
13	TRBV7-3	NA	many	TRBJ2-3	CASSLQVTDTQYF	TGTGCCAGCAGCTTACAAGTCACAGATACGCAGTATTTT
16	TRBV5-6	TRBD1	few	TRBJ1-1	CASSLVDRGPNTEAFF	TGTGCCAGCAGCTTGGTGGACAGGGGTCCAAACACTGAAGCTTTCTTT
14	TRBV5-1	NA	many	TRBJ2-7	CASSVEGLRIEQYF	TGCGCCAGCAGCGTGGAGGGCCTACGTATCGAGCAGTACTTC
17	TRBV7-9	NA	NA	TRBJ1-3	CASSPPGLTSSGNTIYF	TGTGCCAGCAGCCCACCGGGACTCACGAGCTCTGGAAACACCATATATTTT
15	TRBV2	NA	few	TRBJ1-3	CASQHGGFSGNTIYF	TGTGCCAGCCAACACGGGGGATTCTCTGGAAACACCATATATTTT
17	TRBV30	NA	many	TRBJ1-6	CAWSTPRSRSYNSPLHF	TGTGCCTGGAGTACCCCTCGTTCGCGGTCCTATAATTCACCCCTCCACTTT
14	TRBV12-3/TRBV12-4	NA	many	TRBJ2-3	CASRRRGRTDTQYF	TGTGCCAGCCGCCGACGGGGGCGCACAGATACGCAGTATTTT
13	TRBV11-1	NA	NA	TRBJ2-7	CVSSQRGAYEQYF	TGTGTCAGCAGCCAGCGAGGAGCCTACGAGCAGTACTTC
15	TRBV19	TRBD2	many	TRBJ2-1	CASSTPSGGYNEQFF	TGTGCCAGTAGTACCCCTAGCGGGGGGTACAATGAGCAGTTCTTC
15	TRBV6-2/TRBV6-3	NA	many	TRBJ2-7	CASSYRGKAAYEQYF	TGTGCCAGCAGTTACAGGGGAAAAGCGGCCTACGAGCAGTACTTC
13	TRBV20-1	TRBD1	many	TRBJ1-2	CSAPRDRDYGYTF	TGCAGTGCTCCCCGGGACAGGGACTATGGCTACACCTTC
11	TRBV10-3	NA	NA	TRBJ1-6	CATPEGSPLHF	TGTGCCACTCCTGAGGGATCACCCCTCCACTTT
15	TRBV11-2	NA	many	TRBJ2-3	CASNLGGQPTDTQYF	TGTGCCAGCAACCTTGGCGGACAGCCCACAGATACGCAGTATTTT
15	TRBV7-2	NA	NA	TRBJ2-5	CASSFPDLGMETQYF	TGTGCCAGCAGCTTTCCGGACCTAGGGATGGAGACCCAGTACTTC
15	TRBV20-1	NA	NA	TRBJ2-3	CSARDSGSLTDTQYF	TGCAGTGCTAGAGATTCGGGCAGCTTAACAGATACGCAGTATTTT
13	TRBV25-1	TRBD1	few	TRBJ1-1	CASSDNRGPEAFF	TGTGCCAGCAGTGACAACAGGGGGCCTGAAGCTTTCTTT
14	TRBV29-1	NA	NA	TRBJ2-2	CSVNRVSNTGELFF	TGCAGCGTGAACAGGGTTTCGAACACCGGGGAGCTGTTTTTT
11	TRBV10-3	NA	many	TRBJ2-1	CAGGHYNEQFF	TGTGCAGGGGGGCACTACAATGAGCAGTTCTTC
14	TRBV29-1	NA	few	TRBJ1-2	CSVKNGKQNYGYTF	TGCAGCGTTAAAAATGGGAAACAAAACTATGGCTACACCTTC
16	TRBV20-1	NA	few	TRBJ1-3	CSARKGGSSSGNTIYF	TGCAGTGCTAGAAAGGGGGGCTCCAGCTCTGGAAACACCATATATTTT
14	TRBV11-2	NA	many	TRBJ2-1	CASSLAAGVDEQFF	TGTGCCAGCAGCTTAGCTGCAGGGGTGGATGAGCAGTTCTTC
13	TRBV6-2/TRBV6-3	NA	many	TRBJ1-6	CATGPEYNSPLHF	TGTGCCACCGGACCGGAATATAATTCACCCCTCCACTTT
14	TRBV4-1	NA	many	TRBJ2-7	CASSPKLLGTEQYF	TGCGCCAGCAGCCCGAAGCTTCTAGGGACCGAGCAGTACTTC
15	TRBV5-1	TRBD2	many	TRBJ2-7	CASSLGLAAAYEQYF	TGCGCCAGCAGCTTGGGACTAGCGGCTGCCTACGAGCAGTACTTC
14	TRBV15	NA	many	TRBJ2-5	CATSRGGTVETQYF	TGTGCCACCAGCAGAGGCGGGACAGTAGAGACCCAGTACTTC
14	TRBV3-1	NA	NA	TRBJ1-6	CASSQTGKFSPFHF	TGTGCCAGCAGCCAAACAGGGAAGTTTTCACCCTTCCACTTT
17	TRBV20-1	NA	few	TRBJ2-7	CSARDRWGGDRSYEQYF	TGCAGTGCTAGAGATCGGTGGGGAGGGGACAGATCCTACGAGCAGTACTTC
15	TRBV12-3/TRBV12-4	TRBD1	NA	TRBJ2-2	CASSQDRLNTGELFF	TGTGCCAGCAGCCAGGACAGGCTGAACACCGGGGAGCTGTTTTTT
16	TRBV4-3	NA	many	TRBJ2-7	CASSQVRGPSSYEQYF	TGCGCCAGCAGCCAAGTCCGGGGCCCTAGCTCCTACGAGCAGTACTTC
12	TRBV5-1	NA	few	TRBJ2-4	CASSLVSNIQYF	TGCGCCAGCAGCTTGGTATCAAACATTCAGTACTTC
15	TRBV28	TRBD1	many	TRBJ1-5	CASIRGQGAVRPQHF	TGTGCCAGCATCCGCGGACAGGGGGCCGTGCGGCCCCAGCATTTT